A selection of T cell receptor beta chains follows, all from one sample in a study of CD4+ T cells in melanoma. Measured with immunoSEQ multiplex PCR; TCRdb has only the in-frame clones, and not every one. Of about 54,000 clones detected, approximately 74% appear once; the ten largest clones hold roughly 4.8%. Sample: tumor tissue. These TCRs come from a human donor with melanoma. Each CDR3 is given with its conserved first and last residue. Each record gives: J gene, D gene, V gene, clone size, CDR3 DNA, CDR3 protein. The D gene is left open where the match is weak. Clone size appears in some rows only: once, few, many, or a class for an expanded clone.

j_gene: TRBJ1-4
d_gene: -
v_gene: TRBV6-6
abundance: many
CDR3nt: TGTGCCAGCAGTTACGGGGAGCTGAATGAAAAACTGTTTTTT
CDR3aa: CASSYGELNEKLFF

j_gene: TRBJ1-2
d_gene: TRBD1
v_gene: TRBV11-2
abundance: -
CDR3nt: TGTGCCAGCAGCTTGGGGACAGGGAGTGGCTACACCTTC
CDR3aa: CASSLGTGSGYTF

j_gene: TRBJ1-5
d_gene: -
v_gene: TRBV15
abundance: few
CDR3nt: TGTGCCACCAGCAGATCCGGGAATCAGCCCCAGCATTTT
CDR3aa: CATSRSGNQPQHF

j_gene: TRBJ2-3
d_gene: -
v_gene: TRBV7-3
abundance: -
CDR3nt: TGTGCCAGCAGCTTATGGCCTGGTGGGGGTGACGTAGATACGCAGTATTTT
CDR3aa: CASSLWPGGGDVDTQYF

j_gene: TRBJ2-3
d_gene: TRBD1
v_gene: TRBV28
abundance: -
CDR3nt: TGTGCCAGCAGTGGGGACAGTAGCACAGATACGCAGTATTTT
CDR3aa: CASSGDSSTDTQYF

j_gene: TRBJ1-5
d_gene: TRBD1
v_gene: TRBV19
abundance: -
CDR3nt: TGTGCCAGTAGTATAGACCGGACAGGTGCGGGGGAGCCCCAGCATTTT
CDR3aa: CASSIDRTGAGEPQHF

j_gene: TRBJ1-2
d_gene: -
v_gene: TRBV2
abundance: few
CDR3nt: TGTGCCAGCAGGGGAGGTGGCTACACCTTC
CDR3aa: CASRGGGYTF

j_gene: TRBJ2-1
d_gene: TRBD2
v_gene: TRBV29-1
abundance: -
CDR3nt: TGCAGCGTTGAATCTCTTGGGACTACGGTTACCTATGAGCAGTTCTTC
CDR3aa: CSVESLGTTVTYEQFF

j_gene: TRBJ2-5
d_gene: -
v_gene: TRBV28
abundance: -
CDR3nt: TGTGCCAGCAGTTTTTTTGAGACCCAGTACTTC
CDR3aa: CASSFFETQYF

j_gene: TRBJ1-2
d_gene: TRBD1
v_gene: TRBV7-2
abundance: -
CDR3nt: TGTGCCAGCAGCTCTAATCAGGGGGCGCAAGGCTACACCTTC
CDR3aa: CASSSNQGAQGYTF

j_gene: TRBJ2-3
d_gene: TRBD2
v_gene: TRBV5-5
abundance: few
CDR3nt: TGTGCCAGCAGCTTGGTAGGACTAGAGGGAGATACGCAGTATTTT
CDR3aa: CASSLVGLEGDTQYF

j_gene: TRBJ2-7
d_gene: TRBD1
v_gene: TRBV5-1
abundance: -
CDR3nt: TGCGCCAGCAGCAGACTTACTGGGACAGACTACGAGCAGTACTTC
CDR3aa: CASSRLTGTDYEQYF

j_gene: TRBJ2-1
d_gene: TRBD2
v_gene: TRBV9
abundance: -
CDR3nt: TGTGCCAGCAGCCAGACAGGCCCTAGCGGGGGGGCCGGGTTCCACAATGAGCAGTTCTTC
CDR3aa: CASSQTGPSGGAGFHNEQFF

j_gene: TRBJ1-2
d_gene: -
v_gene: TRBV4-2
abundance: -
CDR3nt: TGTGCCAGCAGTTACCTTACAGGGACCAACTATGGCTACACCTTC
CDR3aa: CASSYLTGTNYGYTF

j_gene: TRBJ2-7
d_gene: TRBD1
v_gene: TRBV6-5
abundance: few
CDR3nt: TGTGCCAGCAGTGCCAGGACAGGGTCGAGCCTAAGCTTC
CDR3aa: CASSARTGSSLSF

j_gene: TRBJ1-1
d_gene: -
v_gene: TRBV19
abundance: -
CDR3nt: TGTGCCAGTAGTATAGTAGGGGGTCCCGTCATGAACACTGAAGCTTTCTTT
CDR3aa: CASSIVGGPVMNTEAFF